This entry describes one TCR beta chain. These data originate in a study of blood T cell repertoires in COVID-19. About the study: T cells, B-cell-depleted T cells, or PBMCs provided the cDNA or gDNA that served as material.

CDR3 size: 13 residues. Deletions cut 6 bases from V and 8 bases from J, with 16 bases between. Per germline, CDR1 SEHNR and CDR2 FQNEAQ (reference sequence). The protocol was immunoSEQ multiplex PCR, while the TCRdb copy is restricted to in-frame clones and leaves out a portion. The sample carries 320,000 or so clones, 89% recorded once. Symptom resolution, clearance, or two negative PCRs marked donors in Cohort 3 as recovered. The sequencing input was PBMCs or T cells enriched from blood (not recorded which). This TCR derives from a man aged 55 to 70 who had recovered from COVID-19. V usage is TRBV7-9 and J usage is TRBJ1-2; TRBD1 might be the D (6 bases). CDR3 nucleotide sequence: TGTGCCAGCAGGCCGACAGGAAGGGTCGGCTACACCTTC. Translating it yields CASRPTGRVGYTF.